The 4 T cell receptor beta chains in this list originate from one sample, sequenced in a study of T cells in Graves' hyperthyroidism and ophthalmopathy. Amplification of TCR beta CDR3 regions was performed using RNA transcripts as template. When the TCR CDR3 underwent first-round RT-PCR, the HTBI primer set was used. One entry per CDR3 protein, called by TCRdb with MiXCR from the multiplex PCR reads. The sample records 560,000 or so distinct CDR3 sequences, 46% being singletons. The sequencing input was peripheral blood or thyroid tissue (not recorded which). These receptors were collected from a woman in her late teens or twenties with Graves' hyperthyroidism.

The chain combines TRBV20-1 with TRBJ1-1; weak D call: TRBD1 (5 bases). V was trimmed by 4 bases and J by 1 base, leaving 10 bases between them. Looked up from germline, CDR1 is DFQATT and CDR2 is SNEGSKA (reference sequence). The CDR3 runs to 13 residues. The CDR3 region has the DNA TGCAGTGCTACCGAAGACAGGAACACTGAAGCTTTCTTT. Encoded protein: CSATEDRNTEAFF.

This clonotype has more than one count but fewer than ten. This sequence joins TRBV20-1 and TRBJ2-7, with D possibly matching TRBD2 (5 bases). This CDR3 contains 14 residues. V was clipped by 3 bases and J by 0 bases, with 12 bases between them. Germline V lookup: CDR1 DFQATT, CDR2 SNEGSKA (reference sequence). CDR3 nucleotides: TGCAGTGCTAGTTCCGGACTGATCTCCTACGAGCAGTACTTC. Residues: CSASSGLISYEQYF.

The chain couples TRBV15 to TRBJ2-5; 10 bases map to TRBD2. Looked up from germline, CDR1 is LNHNV and CDR2 is YYDKDF (reference sequence). The trim removed 4 bases at V and 5 bases at J, leaving 7 bases unmatched. This CDR3 region has 15 residues. DNA of the CDR3: TGTGCCACCAGCACCTCTAGCGGGAGCCACGAGACCCAGTACTTC. This translates into CATSTSSGSHETQYF.

This clonotype was seen more than once but under ten times. The genes are TRBV10-3 and TRBJ2-7; maybe TRBD2 (6 bases). This CDR3 is 13 amino acids long. Trimming pared 10 bases from V and 0 bases from J, leaving 13 bases between. The germline gives CDR1 ENHRY, CDR2 SYGVKD. CDR3 protein: CATLSGGSYEQYF. The DNA for the CDR3 is TGTGCCACCCTTTCCGGGGGCTCCTACGAGCAGTACTTC.